These 30 T cell receptor beta chains were all obtained from the same sample, sequenced in a study of spatial heterogeneity in lung cancer. The time point here: sample taken at primary tumor resection. TCRdb re-called the 5' RACE reads through MiXCR, storing one row per CDR3 protein. The repertoire holds some 20,000 distinct CDR3 sequences, with 3% to 3.5% as singletons. Material: PBMCs, obtained at surgery. The receptors here all came from a female donor with early-stage non-small cell lung cancer.

This clonotype was recorded at least ten times. This chain links TRBV7-6 with TRBJ1-5, with a possible D match to TRBD1 (5 bases). Germline V gene lookup returns CDR1 SGHVS and CDR2 FNYEAQ. This CDR3 region has 19 residues. Trimming removed 5 bases at V and 1 base at J, with 24 bases between. The CDR3 DNA sequence: TGTGCCAGCAGCCCACGACCCGGGGGTGGCAGGGAAAGCAATCAGCCCCAGCATTTT. Translating it yields CASSPRPGGGRESNQPQHF.

This clonotype was counted only a few times. The rearrangement links TRBV28 to TRBJ2-7; TRBD2 is a possible D gene (6 bases). Germline-derived CDR1 and CDR2 are MDHEN and SYDVKM. Trimming left V 7 bases short and J 3 bases short, with 22 bases between. This CDR3 contains 16 residues. The CDR3 is CASITGSRTHGYEQYF. The CDR3 nucleotides are TGTGCCAGCATCACCGGGAGCCGAACCCACGGCTACGAGCAGTACTTC.

The table lists this clonotype with many counts. The chain combines TRBV15 with TRBJ2-7; maybe TRBD2 (5 bases). CDR3 length: 18 residues. CDR1 is LNHNV and CDR2 is YYDKDF in the germline V gene (reference sequence). Between the trimmed V and J ends, which lost 0 bases and 3 bases, there was a span of 21 bases. CDR3 amino acids: CATSRDPPRRPGDYEQYF. The CDR3 region has the DNA TGTGCCACCAGCAGAGACCCCCCCCGCAGGCCCGGGGACTACGAGCAGTACTTC.

Ten or more counts support this clonotype. The V call is TRBV20-1, the J call TRBJ2-7; TRBD1 is a possible D gene (6 bases). The germline V gene encodes CDR1 DFQATT and CDR2 SNEGSKA (reference sequence). The CDR3 has 14 amino acids. V lost 3 bases and J lost 6, with 18 bases in between. This chain's CDR3 is CSASASGAIGEQYF. The CDR3 DNA sequence: TGCAGTGCTAGCGCTTCAGGGGCAATTGGCGAGCAGTACTTC.

This chain links TRBV14 with TRBJ2-1; D remains ambiguous. With 0 bases removed from V and 6 bases from J, the gap between germline ends came to 12 bases. The CDR3 is made up of 15 amino acids. Germline V gives CDR1 SGHDN, CDR2 FVKESK. This chain's CDR3 is CASSQDWAAGNEQFF. CDR3 nucleotides: TGTGCCAGCAGCCAAGATTGGGCAGCCGGCAATGAGCAGTTCTTC.

This clonotype was recorded at least ten times. The V and J genes are TRBV4-1 and TRBJ2-2; D not resolved. V lost 3 bases and J lost 1, with 12 bases in between. Germline-derived CDR1 and CDR2 are MGHRA and YSYEKL. CDR3 length equals 16 residues. The CDR3 sequence is CASSQSGFGNTGELFF. Here the CDR3 DNA reads TGCGCCAGCAGCCAGTCAGGTTTCGGGAACACCGGGGAGCTGTTTTTT.

This clonotype was recorded at least ten times. The chain combines TRBV6-2 or TRBV6-3 with TRBJ2-3; no clear D gene. V was pared by 7 bases and J by 5 bases, with 10 bases between. CDR3 length equals 12 residues. Per the germline V gene, CDR1 is MNHEY and CDR2 is SVGEGT. The chain's CDR3 is CASKSLGDTQYF. The CDR3 bases are TGTGCCAGCAAGTCGTTGGGAGATACGCAGTATTTT.

This clonotype has at least ten counts. This chain joins TRBV7-3 and TRBJ2-2; the match to TRBD2 covers 7 bases. Per the germline V gene, CDR1 is SGHTA and CDR2 is FQGTGA. CDR3 length equals 16 residues. Trimming took 1 base from V and 4 from J; bases not matched to a gene: 6. For the CDR3, the DNA is TGTGCCAGCAGCTTAAGCGGGAGTGGGCCCACCGGGGAGCTGTTTTTT. Residues: CASSLSGSGPTGELFF.

This clonotype has ten or more counts. The gene calls are TRBV12-3 or TRBV12-4 and TRBJ2-5; 10 bases map to TRBD2. The junction had 8 bases not matched to a gene; V was cut back by 6 bases and J by 1 base. This CDR3 has 16 amino acids. CDR3 bases: TGTGCCAGCAGCCCCGCAAGCGGGAGGGCCCAAGAGACCCAGTACTTC. This gives the protein CASSPASGRAQETQYF.

This clonotype showed up many times. The V gene is TRBV18, the J gene TRBJ2-7; TRBD2 is a possible D gene (6 bases). Trimming pared 1 base from V and 5 bases from J, leaving 12 bases between. Germline CDR1 is KGHSH and CDR2 is LQKENI. The length of the CDR3 is 14 residues. In nucleotides, the CDR3 is TGTGCCAGCTCACCACGGGGGGTAGCCCACGAGCAGTACTTC. Protein sequence: CASSPRGVAHEQYF.

This clonotype was counted ten times or more. This sequence joins TRBV5-5 and TRBJ2-7; the match to TRBD1 covers 7 bases. V lost 4 bases and J lost 0; bases outside the gene matches: 7. Germline CDR1 reads SGHKS; CDR2 reads YYEKEE (reference sequence). The CDR3 totals 15 residues. The CDR3 region is CASSHDRAVSYEQYF. The CDR3 region has the DNA TGTGCCAGCAGCCACGACAGGGCCGTCTCCTACGAGCAGTACTTC.

This clonotype was recorded many times. The V gene is TRBV4-2, the J gene TRBJ1-2, with TRBD1 identical over 7 bases. CDR3 length equals 15 residues. Germline CDR1 and CDR2: LGHNA and YNFKEQ. Trimming removed 1 base from V and 2 bases from J; junction bases left unmatched: 4. The CDR3 sequence is CASSQGTGENYGYTF. In nucleotides, the CDR3 is TGTGCCAGCAGCCAAGGGACAGGAGAAAACTATGGCTACACCTTC.

This clonotype was counted many times. The chain is built from TRBV28 and TRBJ2-3; 13 bases align to TRBD2. Germline loops: CDR1 MDHEN, CDR2 SYDVKM. Losses at the gene ends were 2 bases for V and 1 base for J; bases not matched to a gene: 6. There are 18 residues in the CDR3. The DNA for the CDR3 is TGTGCCAGCAGTTTAGGCTACGGACTAGCGGGAGGCACAGATACGCAGTATTTT. It is translated as CASSLGYGLAGGTDTQYF.

This clonotype was found many times. The CDR3 here is CSARGVWLQETQYF. The CDR3 coding sequence is TGCAGTGCTAGAGGGGTTTGGCTCCAAGAGACCCAGTACTTC. The gene calls are TRBV20-1 and TRBJ2-5; no clear D gene. The ends were cut back, 1 base at V and 1 base at J, with 10 bases in the middle. Germline assignment: CDR1 DFQATT and CDR2 SNEGSKA (reference sequence). The CDR3 sequence is 14 residues long.

This clonotype was observed at least ten times. The rearrangement uses TRBV6-5 and TRBJ1-1; the D gene is possibly TRBD1 (5 bases). From germline, CDR1 is MNHEY and CDR2 SVGAGI. With 2 bases removed from V and 9 bases from J, the gap between germline ends came to 7 bases. This CDR3 comprises 11 residues. CDR3 loop: CASSYRGQAFF. CDR3 sequence (DNA): TGTGCCAGCAGTTACAGGGGACAAGCTTTCTTT.

This chain uses TRBV7-3 with TRBJ2-7; no firm D call. The CDR3 sequence is 13 residues long. The ends were cut back, 3 bases at V and 5 bases at J, with 11 bases in the middle. The germline CDR1 and CDR2 sequences are SGHTA and FQGTGA. The CDR3 here is CASSLGTVNEQYF. The CDR3 nucleotides are TGTGCCAGCAGCTTGGGTACGGTCAACGAGCAGTACTTC.

This clonotype has at least ten counts. This chain links TRBV2 with TRBJ1-5, with no clear D. The CDR3 is made up of 12 amino acids. V shed 8 bases and J shed 5 bases, with 10 bases lying between them. Germline CDR1 is SNHLY and CDR2 is FYNNEI. The CDR3 loop is CASQPADQPQHF. For the CDR3, the DNA is TGTGCCAGCCAGCCGGCGGATCAGCCCCAGCATTTT.

This clonotype was observed at least ten times. This chain links TRBV20-1 with TRBJ2-7, with 8 bases identical to TRBD1. Germline V gene lookup returns CDR1 DFQATT and CDR2 SNEGSKA (reference sequence). CDR3 length equals 14 residues. The junction had 8 bases not matched to a gene; V was cut back by 3 bases and J by 4 bases. The CDR3 protein is CSASFGTGIYEQYF. Written as DNA, the CDR3 is TGCAGTGCTAGCTTCGGGACAGGCATATACGAGCAGTACTTC.

This clonotype has a count of ten or more. V is TRBV29-1 and J is TRBJ2-3; D could derive from TRBD1 or TRBD2 (5 bases each). With 1 base removed from V and 5 bases from J, the gap between germline ends came to 16 bases. Germline V gene data show CDR1 as SQVTM and CDR2 as ANQGSEA. CDR3 length: 15 residues. The CDR3 loop is CSVEVAAPRGDTQYF. The DNA of the CDR3 is TGCAGCGTTGAAGTGGCCGCACCGAGGGGAGATACGCAGTATTTT.

This clonotype appeared many times. The chain has TRBV5-1 and TRBJ2-3; no definite D call. From germline, CDR1 is SGHRS and CDR2 YFSETQ. V lost 5 bases and J lost 6, with 7 bases in between. The CDR3 contains 11 residues. The CDR3 here is CASSVVDTQYF. CDR3 nucleotides: TGCGCCAGCAGTGTTGTCGATACGCAGTATTTT. Full variable domain (missing parts from reference TRBV5-1 and TRBJ2-3): KAGVTQTPRYLIKTRGQQVTLSCSPISGHRSVSWYQQTPGQGLQFLFEYFSETQRNKGNFPGRFSGRQFSNSRSEMNVSTLELGDSALYLCASSVVDTQYFGPGTRLTVL.

In this sample, this clonotype is large (0.1 to 1%). The chain links TRBV7-2 to TRBJ2-1; 15 bases fit TRBD2. The CDR3 runs to 15 residues. The V segment lost 4 bases and the J segment 9 bases; nucleotides outside the gene matches: 4. Germline V gene data show CDR1 as SGHTA and CDR2 as FQGNSA. CDR3 region: CASSSGLAGGVEQFF. The CDR3 coding sequence is TGTGCCAGCAGCTCGGGACTAGCGGGAGGTGTTGAGCAGTTCTTC.

J is TRBJ2-3 and V is TRBV20-1; 7 nucleotides match TRBD2. CDR3 length equals 15 residues. Germline V gene lookup returns CDR1 DFQATT and CDR2 SNEGSKA (reference sequence). J was trimmed by 0 bases and V by 6 bases; bases with no gene match: 9. The CDR3 bases are TGCAGTGCCCCTCGGGGTAGCGGGAGCACAGATACGCAGTATTTT. Protein sequence: CSAPRGSGSTDTQYF.

Many counts were recorded for this clonotype. The chain couples TRBV29-1 to TRBJ2-4; D possibly corresponds to TRBD1 (6 bases). The length of the CDR3 is 15 residues. Germline CDR1 is SQVTM and CDR2 is ANQGSEA. Trimming shortened V by 3 bases and J by 3 bases, and 15 bases separated the two germline ends. The CDR3 protein is CSVEAWEGGKNIQYF. In DNA, the CDR3 is TGCAGCGTTGAGGCTTGGGAAGGGGGCAAAAACATTCAGTACTTC.

The chain combines TRBV19 with TRBJ2-1; D may correspond to TRBD1 or TRBD2 (5 bases each). The CDR3 is 14 residues long. V dropped 10 bases and J dropped 1 base, with 14 bases sitting between them. Germline loops: CDR1 LNHDA, CDR2 SQIVND (reference sequence). The CDR3 loop reads CATQRGASYNEQFF. CDR3 DNA: TGTGCCACCCAACGGGGCGCTTCCTACAATGAGCAGTTCTTC.

This clonotype was seen a handful of times. The chain joins TRBV2 to TRBJ1-6, with D perhaps matching TRBD1 (5 bases). Deletions cut 6 bases from V and 10 bases from J, with 10 bases between. The germline gives CDR1 SNHLY, CDR2 FYNNEI. The CDR3 loop spans 12 amino acids. The DNA of the CDR3 is TGTGCCAGCAGAACACGGGGCTCACCCCTCCACTTT. Its translation: CASRTRGSPLHF. The whole variable domain, filled in from reference TRBV2 and TRBJ1-6, reads EPEVTQTPSHQVTQMGQEVILRCVPISNHLYFYWYRQILGQKVEFLVSFYNNEISEKSEIFDDQFSVERPDGSNFTLKIRSTKLEDSAMYFCASRTRGSPLHFGNGTRLTVT.

This clonotype was recorded at least ten times. This chain connects TRBV6-2 or TRBV6-3 to TRBJ1-5; 9 nucleotides align to TRBD1. The length of the CDR3 is 18 residues. Looked up from germline, CDR1 is MNHEY and CDR2 is SVGEGT. V was pared by 3 bases and J by 3 bases, with 12 bases of the junction left unmatched. The CDR3 bases are TGTGCCAGCAGTTATAGTTTCGGTCGGACAGGGGACAATCAGCCCCAGCATTTT. Amino acids: CASSYSFGRTGDNQPQHF.

This clonotype was counted at least ten times. The chain employs TRBV7-8 and TRBJ2-7, with D possibly matching TRBD1 (6 bases). The CDR3 covers 16 residues. Germline values: CDR1 SGHVS, CDR2 FQNEAQ. Trimming removed 3 bases from V and 0 bases from J, with 15 bases in between. CDR3 nucleotides: TGTGCCAGCAGCTTTGGGGCCAGGGGAACCTCCTACGAGCAGTACTTC. Its translation: CASSFGARGTSYEQYF.

This clonotype has at least ten counts. The V gene is TRBV2, the J gene TRBJ1-5; D may be TRBD1 (5 bases). The length of the CDR3 is 17 residues. Trimming removed 7 bases at V and 5 bases at J, with 24 bases between. The germline V gene has CDR1 SNHLY and CDR2 FYNNEI. CDR3 loop: CASTNAYWKGRDQPQHF. The CDR3, as DNA: TGTGCCAGCACCAACGCGTACTGGAAGGGGAGGGATCAGCCCCAGCATTTT.

There are many counts of this clonotype. J is TRBJ2-7 and V is TRBV7-4; D gene ambiguous. Between the trimmed V and J ends, which lost 0 bases and 3 bases, there was a span of 15 bases. The CDR3 contains 16 residues. Germline values: CDR1 SGHVT, CDR2 SQSDAQ. As DNA, the CDR3 is TGTGCCAGCAGCTTAGCGTATTCCGGCAGCAGCTACGAGCAGTACTTC. This sequence encodes CASSLAYSGSSYEQYF.

In its sample, this clonotype was seen many times. V gene TRBV20-1 combines with J gene TRBJ2-3; TRBD1 might be the D (5 bases). V lost 6 bases, J lost 5 bases, and 15 bases lay in between. This CDR3 is 13 amino acids long. The V gene's germline CDR1 is DFQATT and CDR2 SNEGSKA (reference sequence). In DNA form, the CDR3 reads TGCAGTGCCAACCCTTGGGGCGGAGATACGCAGTATTTT. This sequence encodes CSANPWGGDTQYF.